This T cell receptor beta chain was found in a study of blood T cell repertoires in COVID-19. At the level of the study: The United States, Italy and Spain provided the acute and convalescent COVID-19 samples. T cells, B-cell-depleted T cells, or PBMCs supplied cDNA or gDNA.

Patients from Seattle were sampled longitudinally, starting during active infection. The V end lost 8 bases, the J end lost 0 bases, and 8 bases lay between the germline ends. From germline, CDR1 is SGHDN and CDR2 FVKESK. The CDR3 is 13 amino acids. Original processing notes: Amplification with reference gene primers provided the estimates of nucleated cell counts. Using immunoSEQ multiplex PCR, the repertoire was profiled, and TCRdb retains in-frame clones only, with some absent. That table is the source of V, J and clone size, and D and trimming were worked out from the DNA. The data hold 150,000 or so clones, with more than 80% observed a single time.

The sample taken for sequencing was peripheral blood. The receptor was isolated from a man younger than 30 with COVID-19, enrolled during active disease. This sequence joins TRBV14 and TRBJ1-3; D may be TRBD1 (5 bases). The CDR3 loop is CASGQSSGNTIYF. CDR3 bases: TGTGCCAGCGGACAAAGCTCTGGAAACACCATATATTTT.